A selection of T cell receptor beta chains follows, all from one sample in a study of T-cell reconstitution after alpha-beta-depleted transplantation in children. MiXCR was run by TCRdb on the PCR reads, yielding one entry per CDR3 protein. The table lists around 530,000 distinct CDR3 sequences, approximately 32% of them singletons. The material sequenced was PBMCs from the stem cell graft donor, taken from the stem cell graft. These receptors all stem from a human donor who donated a stem cell graft to a child with aplastic anemia. Both conserved end residues are part of each CDR3. Each record gives: D gene, clone size, J gene, V gene, CDR3 protein, CDR3 DNA. D genes are given only for firm matches. Rows may omit the clone size; those that give it use once, few, many or a size class.

NA | NA | TRBJ2-2 | TRBV4-3 | CASSQPIVITGELFF | TGCGCCAGCAGCCAACCCATAGTGATCACCGGGGAGCTGTTTTTT
NA | few | TRBJ2-1 | TRBV15 | CATSRVGGYNEQFF | TGTGCCACCAGCAGGGTTGGGGGGTACAATGAGCAGTTCTTC
NA | NA | TRBJ2-7 | TRBV14 | CASSQEKAGEQYF | TGTGCCAGCAGCCAAGAAAAAGCGGGTGAGCAGTACTTC
TRBD2 | NA | TRBJ2-3 | TRBV7-8 | CASSSFVVVSGRARDTQYF | TGTGCCAGCAGCTCCTTCGTGGTAGTTAGCGGGAGGGCCCGCGATACGCAGTATTTT
NA | few | TRBJ2-5 | TRBV7-6 | CASSRESLQETQYF | TGTGCCAGCAGCCGGGAGTCCCTCCAAGAGACCCAGTACTTC
TRBD2 | few | TRBJ2-5 | TRBV9 | CASSVVGGQETQYF | TGTGCCAGCAGCGTAGTGGGGGGGCAAGAGACCCAGTACTTC
TRBD1 | NA | TRBJ1-2 | TRBV7-6 | CASRLRDSSFYGYTF | TGTGCCAGCAGGCTGAGGGACAGCTCCTTCTATGGCTACACCTTC
NA | NA | TRBJ1-4 | TRBV29-1 | CSVEGEKLFF | TGCAGCGTTGAAGGTGAAAAACTGTTTTTT
NA | few | TRBJ2-1 | TRBV5-1 | CASSSKRTSNEQFF | TGCGCCAGCAGCTCTAAACGGACATCGAATGAGCAGTTCTTC
NA | few | TRBJ1-1 | TRBV12-3/TRBV12-4 | CASSTRGGMNTEAFF | TGTGCCAGCAGTACCCGGGGGGGGATGAACACTGAAGCTTTCTTT
NA | few | TRBJ1-1 | TRBV5-6 | CASSLRVNWNTEAFF | TGTGCCAGCAGCTTAAGGGTGAATTGGAACACTGAAGCTTTCTTT
NA | many | TRBJ1-2 | TRBV20-1 | CSAPTQDSRRYGYTF | TGCAGTGCTCCTACCCAGGATTCCAGGCGCTATGGCTACACCTTC
NA | NA | TRBJ2-6 | TRBV29-1 | CSVQGPSGSGANVLTF | TGCAGCGTTCAGGGACCCTCCGGCTCTGGGGCCAACGTCCTGACTTTC
TRBD2 | NA | TRBJ2-3 | TRBV18 | CASSPLGLAGETDTQYF | TGTGCCAGCTCACCATTGGGACTAGCGGGAGAAACAGATACGCAGTATTTT
NA | few | TRBJ2-3 | TRBV5-4 | CASSAVRGDTQYF | TGTGCCAGCAGCGCCGTGCGGGGTGATACGCAGTATTTT
NA | few | TRBJ1-2 | TRBV11-2 | CASSPRSGHPYGYTF | TGTGCCAGCAGCCCACGATCTGGACACCCCTATGGCTACACCTTC
NA | few | TRBJ2-1 | TRBV11-3 | CASRGGGKRNEQFF | TGTGCCAGCAGGGGGGGCGGGAAGCGCAATGAGCAGTTCTTC
NA | NA | TRBJ1-5 | TRBV27 | CASSSYGTLSGQPQHF | TGTGCCAGCAGTTCCTATGGGACACTCTCGGGACAGCCCCAGCATTTT
NA | NA | TRBJ2-4 | TRBV11-1 | CASSLGLRGPELAKNIQYF | TGTGCCAGCAGCTTAGGGTTGCGAGGGCCTGAACTAGCCAAAAACATTCAGTACTTC
TRBD1 | few | TRBJ1-1 | TRBV18 | CASSEPDRGRTEAFF | TGTGCCAGCTCCGAACCTGACAGGGGGAGAACTGAAGCTTTCTTT